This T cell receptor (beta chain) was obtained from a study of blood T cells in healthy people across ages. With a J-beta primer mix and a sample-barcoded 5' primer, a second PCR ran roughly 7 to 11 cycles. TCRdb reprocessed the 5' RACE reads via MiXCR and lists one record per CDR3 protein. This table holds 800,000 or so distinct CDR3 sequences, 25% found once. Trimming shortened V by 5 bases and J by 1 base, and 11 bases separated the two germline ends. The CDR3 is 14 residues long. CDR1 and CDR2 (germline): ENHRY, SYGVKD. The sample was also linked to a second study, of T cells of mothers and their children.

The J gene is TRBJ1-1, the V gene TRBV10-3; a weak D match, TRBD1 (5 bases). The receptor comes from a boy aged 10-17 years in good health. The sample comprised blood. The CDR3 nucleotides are TGTGCCATCAGTCCCTCTCAGGGGAACACTGAAGCTTTCTTT. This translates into CAISPSQGNTEAFF.